The entry below gives a single TCR beta chain sequence along with its context. Its target is not known. The data were taken from a study of human T cells and chemical hapten exposure. About the study: Per-sample TCR yield variability stemmed mainly from small pooled library volume differences. General observations from the study: Alopecia in all donors means immunity may differ from healthy individuals. Among expanded TCRs, significantly more large CDR3 similarity clusters formed than among controls.

Time point given: pre-sensitization, week 0. Sample treatment: therapeutic diphenylcyclopropenone sensitization with weekly scalp DPC. The study used a library that attached unique molecular identifiers to individual cDNA molecules. TCRdb processed the RACE reads anew with MiXCR; each CDR3 protein has one entry. The sample has about 42,000 distinct CDR3 sequences, 9.5% to 15% seen once. This receptor was identified in a woman aged 25 to 39 with alopecia areata. Some clones in this sample may be carry-over from other donors' samples. The material was whole blood, obtained in connection with sensitization to the hapten diphenylcyclopropenone (DPC).

CDR3 amino acids: CASSSRGLEGGTGELFF. The CDR3 DNA reads as TGTGCCAGCAGCTCAAGGGGACTTGAGGGCGGAACCGGGGAGCTGTTTTTT. V is TRBV7-6 and J is TRBJ2-2; a possible D gene is TRBD2 (6 bases). V lost 4 bases and J lost 5, with 20 bases in between. The CDR3 is 17 amino acids. Germline V gives CDR1 SGHVS, CDR2 FNYEAQ.